These 19 T cell receptor beta chains were all obtained from the same sample, sequenced in a study of blood T cell repertoires in COVID-19. Measured with immunoSEQ multiplex PCR; TCRdb has only the in-frame clones, and not every one. The data contain 95,000 to 100,000 clones, around 85% of them singletons. Sequenced material: peripheral blood. The receptors shown here come from a woman in her seventies with active or convalescent COVID-19.

The table lists this clone with a few counts. V usage is TRBV30 and J usage is TRBJ2-1; 8 bases line up with TRBD1. In germline, CDR1 is GTSNPN, CDR2 SVGIG (reference sequence). With V trimmed by 4 bases and J by 2 bases, 1 base remained unmatched. This CDR3 region has 13 residues. The DNA of the CDR3 is TGTGCCTGGACAGGGGGCGCCTACAATGAGCAGTTCTTC. Its protein product is CAWTGGAYNEQFF.

The chain employs TRBV15 and TRBJ2-1; the D gene is possibly TRBD1 (6 bases). V dropped 0 bases and J dropped 9 bases, with 12 bases sitting between them. CDR1 is LNHNV, CDR2 YYDKDF, per germline (reference sequence). This CDR3 has 14 residues. The CDR3 sequence is CATSRDRQGSEQFF. CDR3 in DNA: TGTGCCACCAGCAGAGATCGGCAGGGGAGTGAGCAGTTCTTC.

This sequence joins TRBV5-1 and TRBJ2-5; D call uncertain. V dropped 4 bases and J dropped 11 bases, with 21 bases sitting between them. The CDR3 is 14 amino acids. The V gene's germline CDR1 is SGHRS and CDR2 YFSETQ. CDR3 bases: TGCGCCAGCAGCCAAGTCGGAGCGACCACCGTTCAGTACTTC. Its translation: CASSQVGATTVQYF.

The chain employs TRBV28 and TRBJ1-5; weak D call: TRBD1 (6 bases). CDR3 size: 14 residues. The germline CDR1 and CDR2 sequences are MDHEN and SYDVKM. Trimming pared 5 bases from V and 6 bases from J, leaving 14 bases between. For the CDR3, the DNA is TGTGCCAGCAGTCCCCCGGGGGGCGGTCAGCCCCAGCATTTT. The encoded protein is CASSPPGGGQPQHF.

The V and J genes are TRBV29-1 and TRBJ2-5; 7 bases match TRBD2. Germline values: CDR1 SQVTM, CDR2 ANQGSEA. This CDR3 spans 15 amino acids. J gave up 5 bases and V 3 bases, and 12 bases lay outside the gene matches. The CDR3 loop reads CSVDGRAGRGETQYF. The CDR3 nucleotides read TGCAGCGTTGACGGTAGAGCGGGGCGCGGGGAGACCCAGTACTTC. The variable domain in full, completed from reference TRBV29-1 and TRBJ2-5, reads SAVISQKPSRDICQRGTSLTIQCQVDSQVTMMFWYRQQPGQSLTLIATANQGSEATYESGFVIDKFPISRPNLTFSTLTVSNMSPEDSSIYLCSVDGRAGRGETQYFGPGTRLLVL.

The chain couples TRBV4-3 to TRBJ2-7; D is unresolved. V was pared by 1 base and J by 0 bases, with 7 bases between. CDR1 is LGHNA, CDR2 YSLEER, per germline. CDR3 length: 14 amino acids. The DNA for the CDR3 is TGCGCCAGCAGCCAAGTTGCTAGCTCCTACGAGCAGTACTTC. Translated, it gives CASSQVASSYEQYF.

This clone showed up just a few times. The V call is TRBV2, the J call TRBJ2-7; TRBD2 agrees at 13 bases. The CDR3 contains 15 residues. The V and J ends lost 6 bases and 5 bases, in that order; junction bases with no gene match: 7. CDR1 and CDR2 from the germline V gene are SNHLY and FYNNEI. Here the CDR3 reads CASSLTSGGRDEQYF. Here the CDR3 DNA reads TGTGCCAGCAGCCTGACTAGCGGGGGGAGAGACGAGCAGTACTTC.

This chain joins TRBV30 and TRBJ1-2; D may be TRBD1 (5 bases). Germline V lookup: CDR1 GTSNPN, CDR2 SVGIG (reference sequence). The V end lost 0 bases, the J end lost 4 bases, and 12 bases lay between the germline ends. The CDR3 has 14 amino acids. CDR3 DNA: TGTGCCTGGAGTGTACTCAGACAGTCCTATGGCTACACCTTC. Protein: CAWSVLRQSYGYTF.

The chain links TRBV7-3 to TRBJ2-3; 12 positions match TRBD2. Germline V CDR1 and CDR2: SGHTA, FQGTGA. J was trimmed by 1 base and V by 3 bases; bases with no gene match: 5. This CDR3 has 17 amino acids. The CDR3 DNA reads TGTGCCAGCAGCTTCCCGACTAGCGGGGGAGGCACAGATACGCAGTATTTT. It is translated as CASSFPTSGGGTDTQYF.

V gene TRBV19 combines with J gene TRBJ1-4, with TRBD1 matching 9 bases. Germline V gene lookup returns CDR1 LNHDA and CDR2 SQIVND (reference sequence). The CDR3 length is 14 residues. V gave up 5 bases and J gave up 7 bases; unmatched junction bases: 5. The CDR3 reads CASSVDRGGEKLFF. The CDR3 DNA reads as TGTGCCAGTAGTGTGGACAGGGGAGGTGAAAAACTGTTTTTT.

This chain links TRBV6-5 with TRBJ2-5; D is ambiguous. The V end was cut by 5 bases, the J end by 2 bases, with 12 bases between. Germline CDR1 and CDR2: MNHEY and SVGAGI. The CDR3 is 14 amino acids. The CDR3 sequence: CASSTGSAQETQYF. Written as DNA, the CDR3 is TGTGCCAGCAGTACGGGTTCAGCGCAAGAGACCCAGTACTTC.

V is TRBV5-4 and J is TRBJ1-2; D possibly corresponds to TRBD1 (5 bases). Trimming left V 3 bases short and J 8 bases short, with 17 bases between. The CDR3 runs 14 residues. Germline V gene sequence: CDR1 SGHNT, CDR2 YYREEE (reference sequence). CDR3 region: CASSSSLQGRGYTF. The CDR3, as DNA: TGTGCCAGCAGCTCGAGTCTCCAGGGTAGAGGCTACACCTTC.

Turning to this clone: This sample includes further DNA sequences coding for the same CDR3. The V call is TRBV7-2, the J call TRBJ1-1; D unresolved. The CDR3 has 13 residues. Between the trimmed V and J ends, which lost 1 base and 1 base, there was a span of 4 bases. The V gene's germline CDR1 is SGHTA and CDR2 FQGNSA. The CDR3 loop is CASSLDRNTEAFF. The CDR3 DNA reads as TGTGCCAGCAGCTTAGATAGGAACACTGAAGCTTTCTTT.

The chain carries TRBV5-1 and TRBJ2-6; 7 nucleotides agree with TRBD1. The junction had 10 bases not matched to a gene; V was cut back by 6 bases and J by 1 base. The V gene's germline CDR1 is SGHRS and CDR2 YFSETQ. This CDR3 spans 17 amino acids. The chain's CDR3 is CASKGAGGMSGANVLTF. In nucleotides, the CDR3 is TGCGCCAGCAAGGGGGCAGGAGGAATGTCTGGGGCCAACGTCCTGACTTTC.

DNA of the CDR3: TGTGCCAGCAGCCAAGAGCCGGGGGTCGCCTACAATGAGCAGTTCTTC. Amino acid sequence: CASSQEPGVAYNEQFF. V usage is TRBV3-1 (or the pseudogene TRBV3-2) and J usage is TRBJ2-1; the D gene is possibly TRBD2 (6 bases). Germline values: CDR1 LGHDT, CDR2 YNNKEL (reference sequence). The CDR3 is 16 amino acids. V dropped 0 bases and J dropped 2 bases, with 11 bases sitting between them.

This chain joins TRBV13 and TRBJ2-1, with 10 bases that match TRBD2. CDR1 is PRHDT and CDR2 is FYEKMQ in the germline V gene (reference sequence). V was clipped by 1 base and J by 8 bases; unmatched bases: 8. The CDR3 contains 16 residues. CDR3 sequence reads: CASSLVTSGRADEQFF. The DNA for the CDR3 is TGTGCCAGCAGCTTAGTAACCAGCGGGAGGGCCGATGAGCAGTTCTTC.

V usage is TRBV2 and J usage is TRBJ1-4; D unresolved. CDR1 SNHLY and CDR2 FYNNEI come from the germline V gene. The CDR3 has 14 residues. V gave up 0 bases and J gave up 6 bases, with 8 bases separating them. In DNA form, the CDR3 reads TGTGCCAGCAGTGAAGCGGCAGGTTATGAAAAACTGTTTTTT. This gives the protein CASSEAAGYEKLFF.

This clone was counted between two and nine times. The rearrangement links TRBV4-1 to TRBJ1-2; 8 bases fit TRBD1. The CDR3 is 15 amino acids. J gave up 6 bases and V 3 bases, and 9 bases lay outside the gene matches. Germline loops: CDR1 MGHRA, CDR2 YSYEKL. CDR3 nucleotide sequence: TGCGCCAGCAGCCACCGGACAGGGTATGGGAATGGCTACACCTTC. It is translated as CASSHRTGYGNGYTF.

The V gene is TRBV5-1, the J gene TRBJ2-2, with D possibly matching TRBD2 (6 bases). Trimming took off 3 bases at V and 7 bases at J, with 16 bases between the two ends. The CDR3 spans 15 residues. The germline CDR1 and CDR2 sequences are SGHRS and YFSETQ. In DNA, the CDR3 is TGCGCCAGCAGCTACTCGGGTAGCGGCGGCGGGGAGCTGTTTTTT. This codes for CASSYSGSGGGELFF.